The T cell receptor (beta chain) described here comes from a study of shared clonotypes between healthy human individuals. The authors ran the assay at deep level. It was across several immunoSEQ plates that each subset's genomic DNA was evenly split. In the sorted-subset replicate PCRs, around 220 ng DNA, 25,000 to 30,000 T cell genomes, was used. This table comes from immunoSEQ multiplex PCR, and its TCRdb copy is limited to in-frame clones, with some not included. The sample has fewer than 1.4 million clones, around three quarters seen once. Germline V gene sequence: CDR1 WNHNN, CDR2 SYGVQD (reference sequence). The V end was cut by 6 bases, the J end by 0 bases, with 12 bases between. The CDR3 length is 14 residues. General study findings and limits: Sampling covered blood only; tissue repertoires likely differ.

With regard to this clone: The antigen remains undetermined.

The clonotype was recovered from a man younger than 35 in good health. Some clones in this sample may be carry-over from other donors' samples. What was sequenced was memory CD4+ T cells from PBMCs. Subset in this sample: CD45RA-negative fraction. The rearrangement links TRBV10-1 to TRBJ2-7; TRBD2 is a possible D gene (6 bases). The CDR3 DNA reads TGCGCCAGCAGCCCGAGGGACTTCTCCTACGAGCAGTACTTC. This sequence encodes CASSPRDFSYEQYF.